The source of this T cell receptor beta chain is a study of blood T cells in healthy people across ages. V was clipped by 5 bases and J by 0 bases, with 13 bases between them. This CDR3 has 15 residues. Germline CDR1 SGHDT, CDR2 YYEEEE. Primed by a sample-barcoded 5' primer and a J-beta primer mix, a second PCR proceeded for about 6 to 12 cycles. Via MiXCR, TCRdb re-called the 5' RACE reads, giving one row per CDR3 protein. Altogether some 710,000 distinct CDR3 sequences are present, 22% being singletons, with the ten largest covering about 22%. The sample was blood. The chain is built from TRBV5-6 and TRBJ2-3; possibly TRBD2 for D (5 bases). This receptor was obtained from a man between 65 and 85 years old in good health. The CDR3 protein is CASSSFRTSTDTQYF. CDR3 in DNA: TGTGCCAGCAGTTCTTTCAGGACTAGCACAGATACGCAGTATTTT.